This is a list of T cell receptor beta chains from one sample in a study of blood T cell repertoires in COVID-19. Measured with immunoSEQ multiplex PCR; TCRdb has only the in-frame clones, and not every one. This repertoire shows 300,000 to 450,000 clones, more than 70% found once; its top ten account for just under 4%. The sequencing input was peripheral blood. These receptor sequences come from a woman between 55 and 75 years old with COVID-19, enrolled during active disease. The conserved cysteine and the conserved F or W are not part of the CDR3 here. The D gene is left open where the match is weak.

>TRBV7-9|10|NA
ASAGGGQPQH
>TRBV23-1|13|TRBD1
ASSQGQDSNQPQH
>TRBV4-1|12|NA
ASSWTDTNYGYT
>TRBV11-2|13|TRBD2
ASSLRRGGQDTQY
>TRBV4-1|14|NA
ASSLGRVSSYNEQF
>TRBV23-1|9|NA
ASSPIPGYT
>TRBV7-9|13|NA
ASSLWQGRGTEAF
>TRBV6-5|14|NA
ASSYSRGISGNTIY
>TRBV10-1|10|NA
ASRPDRYGYT
>TRBV3-1/TRBV3-2|10|NA
ASSHSGQPQH
>TRBV9|17|TRBD2
ASSVESRGSGGGGSEQF